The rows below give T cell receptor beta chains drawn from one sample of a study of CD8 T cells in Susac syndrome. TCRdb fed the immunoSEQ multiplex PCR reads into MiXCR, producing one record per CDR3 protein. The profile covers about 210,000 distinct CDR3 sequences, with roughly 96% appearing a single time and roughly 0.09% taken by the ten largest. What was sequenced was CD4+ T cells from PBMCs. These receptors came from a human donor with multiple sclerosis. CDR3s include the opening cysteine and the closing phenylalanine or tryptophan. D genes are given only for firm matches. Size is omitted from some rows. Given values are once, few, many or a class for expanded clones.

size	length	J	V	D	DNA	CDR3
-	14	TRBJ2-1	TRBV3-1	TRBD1	TGTGCCAGCAGCCTTCGGACAGGGAGCGATGAGCAGTTCTTC	CASSLRTGSDEQFF
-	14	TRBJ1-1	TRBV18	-	TGTGCCAGCTCACCATCAATGGATAAAGCTGAAGCTTTCTTT	CASSPSMDKAEAFF
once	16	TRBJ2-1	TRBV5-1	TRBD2	TGCGCCAGCAGCTTGGATGCGAGCGGGAGTCACAATGAGCAGTTCTTC	CASSLDASGSHNEQFF
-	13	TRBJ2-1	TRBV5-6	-	TGTGCCAGCAGCTTGGACGCAGCTATTGAGCAGTTCTTC	CASSLDAAIEQFF
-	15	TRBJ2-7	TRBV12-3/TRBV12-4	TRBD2	TGTGCCAGCCGTGCGGGGGGGATCCTCTCCTACGAGCAGTACTTC	CASRAGGILSYEQYF
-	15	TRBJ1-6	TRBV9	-	TGTGCCAGCAGCGCAGGTTTAGGGGACAATTCACCCCTCCACTTT	CASSAGLGDNSPLHF
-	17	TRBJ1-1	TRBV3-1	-	TGTGCCAGCAGCCTCGACTCCCGGTTCACTCTCAACACTGAAGCTTTCTTT	CASSLDSRFTLNTEAFF
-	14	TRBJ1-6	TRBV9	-	TGTGCCAGCACCCTAGTACCGGATAATTCACCCCTCCACTTT	CASTLVPDNSPLHF
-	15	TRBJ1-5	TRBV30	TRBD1	TGTGCCTGGAGCCCCGGGACAGGGAATAATCAGCCCCAGCATTTT	CAWSPGTGNNQPQHF
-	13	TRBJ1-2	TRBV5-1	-	TGCGCCAGCAGCTTGGTGGAAGACTATGGCTACACCTTC	CASSLVEDYGYTF
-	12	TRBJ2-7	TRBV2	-	TGTGCCAGCAGTGACGAGGGATACGAGCAGTACTTC	CASSDEGYEQYF
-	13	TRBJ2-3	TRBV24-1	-	TGTGCCACCAGTGATCCAGGGTCCCCGCGGCAGTATTTT	CATSDPGSPRQYF
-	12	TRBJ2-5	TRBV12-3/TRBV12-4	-	TGTGCCAGCAGTCGACTCCTTGGGACCCAGTACTTC	CASSRLLGTQYF
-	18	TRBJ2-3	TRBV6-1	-	TGTGCCAGCAGTGAACCCTCCAACGGTGGAGGTTTCAGAGATACGCAGTATTTT	CASSEPSNGGGFRDTQYF